This TCR beta chain was recovered during a study of graft-versus-host responses after intestinal transplantation. From germline, CDR1 is SGHDT and CDR2 YYEEEE. The CDR3 contains 15 residues. V trimming: 5 bases; J trimming: 5 bases; junction bases outside the gene matches: 9. The data were produced by immunoSEQ multiplex PCR, yet TCRdb's version contains in-frame clones alone and is incomplete. This table has 95,000 to 110,000 clones, about 90% appearing once. As to this clone: The antigen is not known.

This clonotype was sampled from a human donor who received an intestinal transplant. This sample comprised unstimulated CD4+ T cells sorted from spleen or lymph node cells, obtained before intestinal transplant. The chain uses TRBV5-6 and TRBJ2-7, with 11 nucleotides matching TRBD2. CDR3 amino acids: CASRSLAGGPHEQYF. The CDR3 DNA follows: TGTGCCAGCAGGTCTCTAGCGGGGGGCCCCCACGAGCAGTACTTC.